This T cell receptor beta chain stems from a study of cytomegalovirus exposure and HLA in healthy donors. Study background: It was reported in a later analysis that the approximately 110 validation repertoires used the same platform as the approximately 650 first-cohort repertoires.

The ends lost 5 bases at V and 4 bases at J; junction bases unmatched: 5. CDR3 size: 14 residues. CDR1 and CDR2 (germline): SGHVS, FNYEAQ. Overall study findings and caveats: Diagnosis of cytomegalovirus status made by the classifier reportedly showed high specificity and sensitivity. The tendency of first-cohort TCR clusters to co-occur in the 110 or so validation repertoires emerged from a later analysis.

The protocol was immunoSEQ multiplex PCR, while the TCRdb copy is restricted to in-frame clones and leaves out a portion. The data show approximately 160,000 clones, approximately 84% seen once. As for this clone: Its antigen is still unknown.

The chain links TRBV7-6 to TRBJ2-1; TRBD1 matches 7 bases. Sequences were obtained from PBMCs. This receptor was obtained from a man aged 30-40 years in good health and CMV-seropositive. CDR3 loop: CASSTGTDYNEQFF. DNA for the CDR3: TGTGCCAGCAGCACCGGGACAGATTACAATGAGCAGTTCTTC. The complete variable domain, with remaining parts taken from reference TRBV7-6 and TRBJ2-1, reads GAGVSQSPRYKVTKRGQDVALRCDPISGHVSLYWYRQALGQGPEFLTYFNYEAQQDKSGLPNDRFSAERPEGSISTLTIQRTEQRDSAMYRCASSTGTDYNEQFFGPGTRLTVL.